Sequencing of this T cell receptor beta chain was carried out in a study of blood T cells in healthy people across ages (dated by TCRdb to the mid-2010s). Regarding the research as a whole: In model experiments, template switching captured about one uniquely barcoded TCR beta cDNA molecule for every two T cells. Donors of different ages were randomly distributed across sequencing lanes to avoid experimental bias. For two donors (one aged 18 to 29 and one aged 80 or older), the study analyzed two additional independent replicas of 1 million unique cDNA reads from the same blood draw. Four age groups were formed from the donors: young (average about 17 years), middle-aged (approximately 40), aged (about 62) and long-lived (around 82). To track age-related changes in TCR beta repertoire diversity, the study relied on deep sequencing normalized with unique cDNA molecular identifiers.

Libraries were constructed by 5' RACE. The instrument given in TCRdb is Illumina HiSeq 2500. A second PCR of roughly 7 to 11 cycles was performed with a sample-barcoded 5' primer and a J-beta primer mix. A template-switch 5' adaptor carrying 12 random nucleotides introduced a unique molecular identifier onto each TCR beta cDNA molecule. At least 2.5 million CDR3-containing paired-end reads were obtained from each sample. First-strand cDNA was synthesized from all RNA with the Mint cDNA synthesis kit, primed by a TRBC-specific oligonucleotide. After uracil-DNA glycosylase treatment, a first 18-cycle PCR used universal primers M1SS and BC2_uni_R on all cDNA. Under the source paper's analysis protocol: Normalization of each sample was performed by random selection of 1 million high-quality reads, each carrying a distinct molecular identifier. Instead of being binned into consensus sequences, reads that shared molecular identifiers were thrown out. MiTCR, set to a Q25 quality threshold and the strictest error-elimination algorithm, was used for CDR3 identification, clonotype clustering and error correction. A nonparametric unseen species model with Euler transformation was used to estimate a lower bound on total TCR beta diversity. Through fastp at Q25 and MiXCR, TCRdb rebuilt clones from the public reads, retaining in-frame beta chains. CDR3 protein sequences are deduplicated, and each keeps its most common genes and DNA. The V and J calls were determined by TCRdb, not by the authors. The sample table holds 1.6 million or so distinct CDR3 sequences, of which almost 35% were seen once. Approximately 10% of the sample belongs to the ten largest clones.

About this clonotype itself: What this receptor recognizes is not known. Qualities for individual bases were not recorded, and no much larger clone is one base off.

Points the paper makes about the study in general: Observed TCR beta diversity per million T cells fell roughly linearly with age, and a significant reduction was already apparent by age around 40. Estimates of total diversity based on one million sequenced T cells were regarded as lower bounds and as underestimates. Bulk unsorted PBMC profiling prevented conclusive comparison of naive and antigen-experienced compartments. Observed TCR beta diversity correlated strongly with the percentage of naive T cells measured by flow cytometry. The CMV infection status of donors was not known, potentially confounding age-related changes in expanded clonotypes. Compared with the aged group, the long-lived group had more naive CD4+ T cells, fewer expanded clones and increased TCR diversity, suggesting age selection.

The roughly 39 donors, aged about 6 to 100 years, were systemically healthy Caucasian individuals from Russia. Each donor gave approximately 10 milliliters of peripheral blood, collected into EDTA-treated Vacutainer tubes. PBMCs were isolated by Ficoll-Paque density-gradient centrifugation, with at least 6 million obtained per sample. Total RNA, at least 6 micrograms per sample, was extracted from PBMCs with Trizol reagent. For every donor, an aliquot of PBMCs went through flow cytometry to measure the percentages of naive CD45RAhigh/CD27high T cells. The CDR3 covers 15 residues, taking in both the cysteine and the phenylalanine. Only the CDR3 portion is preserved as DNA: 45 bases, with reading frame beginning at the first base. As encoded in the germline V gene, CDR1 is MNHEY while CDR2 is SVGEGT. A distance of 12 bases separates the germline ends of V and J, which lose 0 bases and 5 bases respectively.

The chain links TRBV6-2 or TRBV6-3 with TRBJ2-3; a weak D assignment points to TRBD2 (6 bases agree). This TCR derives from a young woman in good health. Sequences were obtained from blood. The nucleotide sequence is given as TGTGCCAGCAGTTACTCTCTCCGGGACTTAGATACGCAGTATTTT. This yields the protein CASSYSLRDLDTQYF.